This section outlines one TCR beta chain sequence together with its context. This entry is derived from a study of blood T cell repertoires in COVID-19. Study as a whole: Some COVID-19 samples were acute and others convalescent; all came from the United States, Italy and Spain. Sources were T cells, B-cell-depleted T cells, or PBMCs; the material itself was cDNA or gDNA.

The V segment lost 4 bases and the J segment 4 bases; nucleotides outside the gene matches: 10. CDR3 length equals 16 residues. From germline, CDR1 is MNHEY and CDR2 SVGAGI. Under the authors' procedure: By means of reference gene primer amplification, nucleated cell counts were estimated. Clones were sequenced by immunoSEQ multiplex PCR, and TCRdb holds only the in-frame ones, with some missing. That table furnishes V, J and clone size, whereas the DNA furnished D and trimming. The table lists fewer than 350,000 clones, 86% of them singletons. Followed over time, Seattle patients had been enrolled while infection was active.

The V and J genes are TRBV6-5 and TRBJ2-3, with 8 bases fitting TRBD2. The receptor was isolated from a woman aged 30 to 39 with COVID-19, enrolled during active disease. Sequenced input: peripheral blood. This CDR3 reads CASSSTSGGVADTQYF. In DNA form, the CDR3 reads TGTGCCAGCAGTTCGACAAGCGGGGGCGTCGCAGATACGCAGTATTTT.